This T cell receptor beta chain was recovered during a study of blood T cell repertoires in COVID-19. On the study more broadly: The samples span acute and convalescent COVID-19 from the United States, Italy and Spain. In each case, the material was cDNA or gDNA derived from T cells, B-cell-depleted T cells, or PBMCs.

Germline V gene lookup returns CDR1 LNHDA and CDR2 SQIVND (reference sequence). This CDR3 has 14 amino acids. Trimming removed 10 bases from V and 4 bases from J; junction bases left unmatched: 10. Authors' analysis steps: Amplifying reference gene primers gave estimates of nucleated cell counts. Here immunoSEQ multiplex PCR was the method, and the copy in TCRdb shows in-frame clones only, minus some. V and J calls and clone size are those listed in that table; D and trimming were worked out from the DNA. The table records 250,000 to 300,000 clones, about 88% of them present only once. The sequenced material came from peripheral blood. This sequence was found in a man in his late teens or twenties with active or convalescent COVID-19. The chain couples TRBV19 to TRBJ1-5; TRBD1 matches at 7 bases. CDR3 in amino acids: CATQRDRRNQPQHF. In DNA form, the CDR3 reads TGTGCCACCCAAAGGGACAGAAGGAATCAGCCCCAGCATTTT. Looking up the rest from reference TRBV19 and TRBJ1-5 gives the full variable domain: DGGITQSPKYLFRKEGQNVTLSCEQNLNHDAMYWYRQDPGQGLRLIYYSQIVNDFQKGDIAEGYSVSREKKESFPLTVTSAQKNPTAFYLCATQRDRRNQPQHFGDGTRLSIL.